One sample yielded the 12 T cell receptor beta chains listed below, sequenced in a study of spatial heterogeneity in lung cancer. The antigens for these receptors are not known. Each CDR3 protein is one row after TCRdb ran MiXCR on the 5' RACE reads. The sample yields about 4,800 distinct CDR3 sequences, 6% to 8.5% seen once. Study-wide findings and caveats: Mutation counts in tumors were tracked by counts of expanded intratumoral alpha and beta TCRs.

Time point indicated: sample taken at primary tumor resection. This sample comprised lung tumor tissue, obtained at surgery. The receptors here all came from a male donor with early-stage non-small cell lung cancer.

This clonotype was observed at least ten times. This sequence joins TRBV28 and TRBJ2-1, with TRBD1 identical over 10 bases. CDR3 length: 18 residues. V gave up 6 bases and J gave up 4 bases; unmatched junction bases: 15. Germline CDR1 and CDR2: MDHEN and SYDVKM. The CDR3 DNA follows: TGTGCCAGCAGCCCGGGACAGGGGATCGCGGGCCCTTACAATGAGCAGTTCTTC. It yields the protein CASSPGQGIAGPYNEQFF.

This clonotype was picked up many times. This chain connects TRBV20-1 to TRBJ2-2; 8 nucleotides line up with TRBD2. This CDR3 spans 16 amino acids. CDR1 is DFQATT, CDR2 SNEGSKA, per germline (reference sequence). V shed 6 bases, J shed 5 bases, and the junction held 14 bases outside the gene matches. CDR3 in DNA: TGCAGTGCCGCCCCTCCGGGAGGGGGTACGACCGGGGAGCTGTTTTTT. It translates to CSAAPPGGGTTGELFF.

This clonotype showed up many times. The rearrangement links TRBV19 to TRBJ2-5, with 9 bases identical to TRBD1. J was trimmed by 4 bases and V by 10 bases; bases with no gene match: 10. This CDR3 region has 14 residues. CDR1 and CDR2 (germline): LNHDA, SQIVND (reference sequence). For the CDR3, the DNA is TGTGCCACGAGGGACAGGGAGTCCGGAGAGACCCAGTACTTC. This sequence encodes CATRDRESGETQYF.

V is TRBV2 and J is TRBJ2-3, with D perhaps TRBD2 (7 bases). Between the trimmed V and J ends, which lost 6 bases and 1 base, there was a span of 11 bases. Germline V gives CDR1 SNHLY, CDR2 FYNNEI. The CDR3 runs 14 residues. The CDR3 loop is CASRGGAGTDTQYF. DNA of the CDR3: TGTGCCAGCAGGGGGGGGGCAGGCACAGATACGCAGTATTTT.

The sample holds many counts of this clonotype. CDR3 sequence reads: CSFRQGRNTDTQYF. CDR3 nucleotides: TGCAGTTTCCGACAGGGTAGAAACACAGATACGCAGTATTTT. The rearrangement joins TRBV20-1 to TRBJ2-3; 7 bases match TRBD1. The CDR3 runs to 14 residues. The germline CDR1 and CDR2 sequences are DFQATT and SNEGSKA (reference sequence). V lost 8 bases, J lost 2 bases, and 10 bases stayed unmatched.

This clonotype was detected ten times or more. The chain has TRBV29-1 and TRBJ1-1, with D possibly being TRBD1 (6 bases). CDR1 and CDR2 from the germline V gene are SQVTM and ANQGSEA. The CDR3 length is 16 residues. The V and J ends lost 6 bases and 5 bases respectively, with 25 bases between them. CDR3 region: CSVKVGGLLSRTEAFF. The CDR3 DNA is TGCAGCGTCAAGGTGGGGGGCCTTCTCTCGAGGACTGAAGCTTTCTTT.

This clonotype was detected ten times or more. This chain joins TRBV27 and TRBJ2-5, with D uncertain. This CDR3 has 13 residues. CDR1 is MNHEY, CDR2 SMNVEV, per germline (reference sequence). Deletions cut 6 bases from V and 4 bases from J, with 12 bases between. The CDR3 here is CASSPDLGETQYF. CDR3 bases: TGTGCCAGCAGCCCTGACTTGGGAGAGACCCAGTACTTC.

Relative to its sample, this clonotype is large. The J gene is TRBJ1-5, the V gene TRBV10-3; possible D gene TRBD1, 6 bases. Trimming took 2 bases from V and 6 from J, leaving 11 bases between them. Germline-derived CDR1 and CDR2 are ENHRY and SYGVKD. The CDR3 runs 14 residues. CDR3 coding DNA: TGTGCCATCAGTGAGGGGGGGCGAGGTCAGCCCCAGCATTTT. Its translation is CAISEGGRGQPQHF.

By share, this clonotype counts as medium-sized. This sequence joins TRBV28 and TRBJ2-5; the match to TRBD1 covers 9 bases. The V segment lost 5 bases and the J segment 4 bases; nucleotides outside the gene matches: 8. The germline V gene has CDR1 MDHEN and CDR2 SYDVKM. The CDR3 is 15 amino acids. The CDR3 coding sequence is TGTGCCAGCAGTCTTTCTCGACAGGGGGGAGAGACCCAGTACTTC. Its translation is CASSLSRQGGETQYF.

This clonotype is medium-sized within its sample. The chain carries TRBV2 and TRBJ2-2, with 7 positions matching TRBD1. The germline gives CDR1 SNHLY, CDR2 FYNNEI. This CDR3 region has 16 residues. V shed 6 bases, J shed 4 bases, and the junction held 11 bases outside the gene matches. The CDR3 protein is CASRLTGTAPTGELFF. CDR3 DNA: TGTGCCAGCAGGTTGACCGGGACAGCCCCCACCGGGGAGCTGTTTTTT.

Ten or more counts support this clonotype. For the CDR3, the DNA is TGCGCCAGCAGCGACTACTACGAGCAGTACTTC. Its protein product is CASSDYYEQYF. The rearrangement links TRBV5-1 to TRBJ2-7; D may be TRBD2 (5 bases). V lost 4 bases to trimming and J lost 3 bases, with 5 bases between them. Germline CDR1 reads SGHRS; CDR2 reads YFSETQ. This CDR3 contains 11 residues.

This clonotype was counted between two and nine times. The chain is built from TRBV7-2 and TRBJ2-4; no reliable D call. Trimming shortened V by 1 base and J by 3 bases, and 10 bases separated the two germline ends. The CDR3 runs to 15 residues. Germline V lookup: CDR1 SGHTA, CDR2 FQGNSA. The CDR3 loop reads CASSLVRLGKNIQYF. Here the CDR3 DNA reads TGTGCCAGCAGCTTAGTTCGACTTGGCAAAAACATTCAGTACTTC.